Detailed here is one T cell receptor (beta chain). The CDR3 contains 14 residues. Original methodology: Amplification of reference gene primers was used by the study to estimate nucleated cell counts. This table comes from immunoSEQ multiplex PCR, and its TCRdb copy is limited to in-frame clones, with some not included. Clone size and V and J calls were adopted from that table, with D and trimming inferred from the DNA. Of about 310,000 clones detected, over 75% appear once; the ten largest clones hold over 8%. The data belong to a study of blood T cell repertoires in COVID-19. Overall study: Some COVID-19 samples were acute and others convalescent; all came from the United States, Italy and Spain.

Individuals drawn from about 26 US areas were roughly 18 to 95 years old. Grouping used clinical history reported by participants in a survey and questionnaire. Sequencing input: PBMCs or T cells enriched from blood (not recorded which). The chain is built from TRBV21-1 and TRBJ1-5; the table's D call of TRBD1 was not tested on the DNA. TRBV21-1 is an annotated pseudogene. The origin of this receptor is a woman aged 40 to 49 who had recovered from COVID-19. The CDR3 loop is CASSKDTFNQPQHF. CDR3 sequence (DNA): TGTGCCAGCAGCAAGGACACGTTCAATCAGCCCCAGCATTTT.